The subject of this entry is one TCR beta chain. With 2 bases removed from V and 2 bases from J, the gap between germline ends came to 15 bases. This CDR3 spans 16 amino acids. Germline loops: CDR1 MNHEY, CDR2 SVGAGI. This record belongs to a study of blood T cell repertoires in COVID-19. Background on the study: The origin of the acute and convalescent COVID-19 samples was the United States, Italy and Spain.

Produced via immunoSEQ multiplex PCR; TCRdb's table is partial and in-frame only. Of 390,000 or so clones in the sample, 87% were seen once. The gene calls are TRBV6-5 and TRBJ1-1; the D is unclear. The specimen was PBMCs or T cells enriched from blood (not recorded which). This receptor was identified in a woman aged 45-65 years who had recovered from COVID-19. CDR3 DNA sequence: TGTGCCAGCAGTTACCAGATTCCACAGATTAACACTGAAGCTTTCTTT. Residues: CASSYQIPQINTEAFF.